The 13 T cell receptor beta chains in this list originate from one sample, sequenced in a study of identical twins. TCRdb itself ran the 5' RACE reads through MiXCR, one entry per CDR3 protein. The sample carries roughly 720,000 distinct CDR3 sequences, roughly 18% recorded once. These data were also filed under a second study, of T cells expressing NK-cell markers.

The sample consisted of PBMCs. Every receptor here comes from a woman aged 18 to 35 in good health.

This clonotype appeared a few times. This chain connects TRBV20-1 to TRBJ2-3; D call uncertain. Per the germline V gene, CDR1 is DFQATT and CDR2 is SNEGSKA (reference sequence). V gave up 3 bases and J gave up 6 bases, with 16 bases separating them. This CDR3 is 14 amino acids long. The chain's CDR3 is CSARSGRVWDTQYF. Written as DNA, the CDR3 is TGCAGTGCTAGGTCGGGCCGTGTTTGGGATACGCAGTATTTT.

For the CDR3, the DNA is TGCAGTGCTCTTATCTGGGCCAACGTCCTGACTTTC. Its translation: CSALIWANVLTF. The genes are TRBV20-1 and TRBJ2-6; D unclear. The length of the CDR3 is 12 residues. The V gene's germline CDR1 is DFQATT and CDR2 SNEGSKA (reference sequence). The V gene lost 5 bases and the J gene lost 5 bases, with 7 bases spanning the gap.

The table lists this clonotype with a few counts. This sequence joins TRBV6-2 or TRBV6-3 and TRBJ1-1, with a weak D call TRBD1 (6 bases). V gave up 6 bases and J gave up 3 bases, with 11 bases separating them. The CDR3 spans 13 residues. The germline V gene encodes CDR1 MNHEY and CDR2 SVGEGT. For the CDR3, the DNA is TGTGCCAGCAGGGACAGATCCTACACTGAAGCTTTCTTT. Residues: CASRDRSYTEAFF.

The chain recombines TRBV6-1 with TRBJ2-7, with TRBD1 identical over 7 bases. This CDR3 comprises 14 residues. The germline gives CDR1 MNHNS, CDR2 SASEGT. V lost 6 bases and J lost 5; bases outside the gene matches: 10. As DNA, the CDR3 is TGTGCCAGCAGAAACAACAGGGGCAGCCACGAGCAGTACTTC. Its protein is CASRNNRGSHEQYF.

This clonotype was counted at least ten times. This chain connects TRBV12-3 or TRBV12-4 to TRBJ1-2, with D possibly being TRBD1 (6 bases). The V gene lost 3 bases and the J gene lost 6 bases, with 8 bases spanning the gap. CDR3 size: 12 residues. CDR3 protein: CASSLGAHGYTF. The CDR3 bases are TGTGCCAGCAGTTTGGGGGCCCATGGCTACACCTTC.

This clonotype turned up a few times. The chain joins TRBV7-9 to TRBJ2-1, with 10 bases fitting TRBD2. The CDR3 consists of 17 residues. J was trimmed by 10 bases and V by 4 bases; bases with no gene match: 16. Germline values: CDR1 SEHNR, CDR2 FQNEAQ (reference sequence). This CDR3 reads CASSSSIAGGSRGEQFF. In DNA, the CDR3 is TGTGCCAGCAGCTCCTCCATAGCGGGAGGATCCAGAGGGGAGCAGTTCTTC.

This clonotype was recorded only once. The V call is TRBV7-9, the J call TRBJ2-3; D unclear. The CDR3 extends over 10 amino acids. Germline values: CDR1 SEHNR, CDR2 FQNEAQ (reference sequence). With 1 base removed from V and 11 bases from J, the gap between germline ends came to 4 bases. CDR3 DNA: TGTGCCAGCAGCTTAGACTTGCAGTATTTT. It specifies CASSLDLQYF. The full variable domain, with the rest looked up from reference TRBV7-9 and TRBJ2-3, is DTGVSQNPRHKITKRGQNVTFRCDPISEHNRLYWYRQTLGQGPEFLTYFQNEAQLEKSRLLSDRFSAERPKGSFSTLEIQRTEQGDSAMYLCASSLDLQYFGPGTRLTVL.

The V and J genes are TRBV5-5 and TRBJ2-3; a weak D match, TRBD2 (6 bases). From germline, CDR1 is SGHKS and CDR2 YYEKEE (reference sequence). V lost 5 bases and J lost 4, with 14 bases in between. CDR3 length equals 14 residues. The CDR3 DNA reads as TGTGCCAGCAGTCCTCCTCGACTAGCAGATACGCAGTATTTT. Translation: CASSPPRLADTQYF.

This clonotype was seen only a few times. V is TRBV6-2 or TRBV6-3 and J is TRBJ2-1, with TRBD1 matching 8 bases. Germline V gene lookup returns CDR1 MNHEY and CDR2 SVGEGT. The CDR3 consists of 13 residues. The V segment lost 8 bases and the J segment 8 bases; nucleotides outside the gene matches: 8. The CDR3 bases are TGTGCCAGCGGGGACAGGTATCCGGATGAGCAGTTCTTC. Amino acids: CASGDRYPDEQFF.

This sequence joins TRBV20-1 and TRBJ2-7; no firm D call. This CDR3 contains 16 residues. The germline CDR1 and CDR2 sequences are DFQATT and SNEGSKA (reference sequence). Trimming cost V 1 base and J 0 bases, with 16 bases left between them. The CDR3 DNA follows: TGCAGTGCTAGAGTTGGCTTCGCCTTGAGCTCCTACGAGCAGTACTTC. Protein sequence: CSARVGFALSSYEQYF.

This clonotype came up a few times. The chain couples TRBV7-2 to TRBJ2-6; TRBD2 might be the D (5 bases). V gave up 5 bases and J gave up 0 bases, with 14 bases separating them. Germline V gene lookup returns CDR1 SGHTA and CDR2 FQGNSA. The CDR3 extends over 17 amino acids. This CDR3 is CASSPLSGYSGANVLTF. DNA for the CDR3: TGTGCCAGCAGCCCATTGAGCGGTTACTCTGGGGCCAACGTCCTGACTTTC.

The table lists this clonotype with a few counts. The chain is built from TRBV25-1 and TRBJ1-1; D gene uncertain. V lost 4 bases and J lost 2, with 11 bases in between. The length of the CDR3 is 14 residues. Germline CDR1 MGHDK, CDR2 SYGVNS. The CDR3 DNA reads as TGTGCCAGCAGTGCCTCAGGAGGTAACACTGAAGCTTTCTTT. As protein: CASSASGGNTEAFF.

The chain links TRBV20-1 to TRBJ1-2; 12 bases are shared with TRBD1. The germline gives CDR1 DFQATT, CDR2 SNEGSKA (reference sequence). Germline trimming cut 3 bases from V and 5 bases from J; bases unmatched to any gene: 16. The CDR3 length is 18 residues. CDR3: CSARTWGQGAGLSYGYTF. The CDR3 coding sequence is TGCAGTGCTAGGACCTGGGGACAGGGGGCCGGTTTATCATATGGCTACACCTTC.